This T cell receptor (beta chain) was retrieved from a study of cytomegalovirus exposure and HLA in healthy donors. Study overall: Earlier findings included nearly 120 million unique TCR beta sequences obtained from 150 million to 200 million T cells.

The CDR3 runs 18 residues. Losses at the gene ends were 3 bases for V and 4 bases for J; bases not matched to a gene: 14. Germline loops: CDR1 LNHNV, CDR2 YYDKDF (reference sequence). Overall study findings and caveats: Follow-up analysis seemed to connect common viral pathogens with several of the most significant clusters identified. An assumption of roughly uniform sequencing depth across donors underlay the presence/absence analyses.

As concerns this clone: Its antigen is still unknown.

PCR used 60 Vbeta primers and 13 Jbeta primers. Original processing notes: Unique TCR beta chains totaled roughly 80 million in a later count, with some 10 million of them shared. Sequencing was performed with immunoSEQ multiplex PCR; in TCRdb, only in-frame clones are kept and a portion is missing. Clone size and the V and J calls come from that table; the DNA yielded D and trimming. The sample carries 180,000 or so clones, approximately 80% recorded once. The rearrangement uses TRBV15 and TRBJ2-7; 11 nucleotides line up with TRBD1. Source material: PBMCs. The clonotype comes from a woman aged 18-29 years in good health and CMV-seropositive. This CDR3 reads CATSSLPGTGGFPYEQYF. CDR3 sequence (DNA): TGTGCCACCAGCAGCCTTCCCGGGACAGGGGGTTTCCCTTACGAGCAGTACTTC.